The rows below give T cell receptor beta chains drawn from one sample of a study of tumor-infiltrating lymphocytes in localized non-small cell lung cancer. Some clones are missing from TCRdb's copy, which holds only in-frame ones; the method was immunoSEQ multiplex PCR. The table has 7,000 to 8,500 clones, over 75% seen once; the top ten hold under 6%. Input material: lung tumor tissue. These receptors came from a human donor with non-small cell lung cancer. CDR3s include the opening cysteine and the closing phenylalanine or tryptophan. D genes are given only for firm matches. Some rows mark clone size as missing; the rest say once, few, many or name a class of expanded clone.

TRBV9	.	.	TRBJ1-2	TGTGCCAGCAGCCCCCCAACCCAAACTAACTATGGCTACACCTTC	CASSPPTQTNYGYTF
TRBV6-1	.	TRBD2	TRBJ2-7	TGTGCCAGCAGGCTGACTAGCGTACAGGACGAGCAGTACTTC	CASRLTSVQDEQYF
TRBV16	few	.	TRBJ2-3	TGTGCCAGCAGCGACCAACGGCCGGGAGCTTTAAGGACAGATACGCAGTATTTT	CASSDQRPGALRTDTQYF
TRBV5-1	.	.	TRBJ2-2	TGCGCCAGCAGTGTAACGGCGAACACCGGGGAGCTGTTTTTT	CASSVTANTGELFF
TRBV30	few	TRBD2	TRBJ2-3	TGTGCCTGGAGTGCTCTAGCGGGAGGTGGAGATACGCAGTATTTT	CAWSALAGGGDTQYF
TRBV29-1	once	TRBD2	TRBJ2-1	TGCAGCGTTCGGCCCATCGGTACTAGCGGGAGAGGGGTTGAGCAGTTCTTC	CSVRPIGTSGRGVEQFF
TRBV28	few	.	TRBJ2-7	TGTGCCAGCAGTAGCGCCTTATCCTACGAGCAGTACTTC	CASSSALSYEQYF
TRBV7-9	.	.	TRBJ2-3	TGTGCCAGCAGCTACCAACTAACAGATACGCAGTATTTT	CASSYQLTDTQYF
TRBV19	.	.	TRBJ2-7	TGTGCCAGTAGTATAGGGACACTTGGGGAGCAGTACTTC	CASSIGTLGEQYF
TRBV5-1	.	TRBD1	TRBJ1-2	TGCGCCAGCAGCTCCGGACAGGAGGCCCATGGCTACACCTTC	CASSSGQEAHGYTF
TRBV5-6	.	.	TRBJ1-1	TGTGCCAGCAGCTTGGCCGGAACGGTGACTGAAGCTTTCTTT	CASSLAGTVTEAFF
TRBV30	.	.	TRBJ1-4	TGTGCCTCGCAGGGGAGGAATGAAAAACTGTTTTTT	CASQGRNEKLFF
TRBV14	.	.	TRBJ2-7	TGTGCCAGCAGCCAAGGAAGAGGGCGCCGATCCTACGAGCAGTACTTC	CASSQGRGRRSYEQYF
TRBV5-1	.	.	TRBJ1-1	TGCGCCAGCAGCTTTGATGACTATGGCAGAGGAACACTGAGATTCTTT	CASSFDDYGRGTLRFF
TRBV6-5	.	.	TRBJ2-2	TGTGCCAGCAGCTTACCAGGAGGCGGATCCCGGGAGCTGTTTTTT	CASSLPGGGSRELFF
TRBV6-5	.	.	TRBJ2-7	TGTGCCAGCAGTTACTCCGCGGTCGAGCAGTACTTC	CASSYSAVEQYF
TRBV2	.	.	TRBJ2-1	TGTGCCAGCAGCCCTCTAACTAGAGGCTCCTACAATGAGCAGTTCTTC	CASSPLTRGSYNEQFF
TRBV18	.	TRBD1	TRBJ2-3	TGTGCCAGCTCCCTGCAGGGGGCGCGGACAGATACGCAGTATTTT	CASSLQGARTDTQYF
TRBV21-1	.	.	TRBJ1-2	TGTGCCAGCAGCACTGACAGGGTGGGTGGCTACACCTTC	CASSTDRVGGYTF
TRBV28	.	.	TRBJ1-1	TGTGCCACTCTTAACACTGAAGCTTTCTTT	CATLNTEAFF
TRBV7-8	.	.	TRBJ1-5	TGTGCCAGCAGCTTGGTAGTCTATCAGCCCCAGCATTTT	CASSLVVYQPQHF
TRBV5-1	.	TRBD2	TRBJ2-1	TGCGCCAGCAGCTTGGACGGGACTCCCGGGGGGAATGAGCAGTTCTTC	CASSLDGTPGGNEQFF
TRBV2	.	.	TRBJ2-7	TGTGCCAGCAGGCCTTCGCTTGACAGGTTCTCCTACGAGCAGTACTTC	CASRPSLDRFSYEQYF
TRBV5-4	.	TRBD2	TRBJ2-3	TGTGCCTGCGTTACTAGCGGGCGTGCAGATACGCAGTATTTT	CACVTSGRADTQYF
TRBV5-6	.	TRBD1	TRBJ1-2	TGTGCCAGCAGCCGGGACAGGGGTGAAGGCTACACCTTC	CASSRDRGEGYTF
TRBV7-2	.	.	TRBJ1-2	TGTGCCAGCAGTTTGGGCTATAATGGCTACACCTTC	CASSLGYNGYTF
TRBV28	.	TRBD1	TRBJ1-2	TGTGCCAGCAGCCGCCGGGACAGGGTGGACTATGGCTACACCTTC	CASSRRDRVDYGYTF
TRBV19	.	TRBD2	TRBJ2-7	TGTGCCAGTACCACTAGCGGGGAGGGGAATTACGAGCAGTACTTC	CASTTSGEGNYEQYF
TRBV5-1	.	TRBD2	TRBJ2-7	TGCGCCAGCAGCTTGTCGCCAGCGGGAGGGCCGGGCTCCTACGAGCAGTACTTC	CASSLSPAGGPGSYEQYF
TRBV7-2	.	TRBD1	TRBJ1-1	TGTGCCAGCAGCCCCACGGGGGCCCCAGACAGGGTTCGGCTCTTT	CASSPTGAPDRVRLF
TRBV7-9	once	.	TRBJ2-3	TGTGCCAGCAGCAGGGATAGTTCAAGGGGCACAGATACGCAGTATTTT	CASSRDSSRGTDTQYF
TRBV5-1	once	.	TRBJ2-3	TGCGCCAGCAGCTGGGGAACGACAGGCACTAGCACAGATACGCAGTATTTT	CASSWGTTGTSTDTQYF
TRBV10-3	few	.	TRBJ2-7	TGTGCCAGCGGACAGTCCTACGAGCAGTACTTC	CASGQSYEQYF
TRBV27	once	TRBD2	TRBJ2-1	TGTGCCACCGCGGGAGGCGTCGCCTACAATGAGCAGTTCTTC	CATAGGVAYNEQFF
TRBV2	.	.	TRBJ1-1	TGTGCCAGCAATCTGTACGGGATGAACACTGAAGCTTTCTTT	CASNLYGMNTEAFF
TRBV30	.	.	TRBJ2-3	TGTGCCTGGAGTGTCGGGACGGGAGAGACAGATACGCAGTATTTT	CAWSVGTGETDTQYF
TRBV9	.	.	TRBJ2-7	TGTGCCAGCAGCGTAGCTGAGGGGTACGAGCAGTACTTC	CASSVAEGYEQYF
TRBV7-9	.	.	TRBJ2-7	TGTGCCAGCAGCTTAATTAGCGGAAGAACCTACGAGCAGTACTTC	CASSLISGRTYEQYF
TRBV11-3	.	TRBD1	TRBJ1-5	TGTGCCAGCAGCCTAACAGGGGCGGGTCAGCCCCAGCATTTT	CASSLTGAGQPQHF
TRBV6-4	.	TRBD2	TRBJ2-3	TGTGCCAGCAGTGACGAAAGCGGGAGAGGCGATACGCAGTATTTT	CASSDESGRGDTQYF
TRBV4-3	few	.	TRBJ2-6	TGCGCCAGCAGCCAGGTCAGCTCTGGGGCCAACGTCCTGACTTTC	CASSQVSSGANVLTF